Presented here are 7 T cell receptor beta chains from one specimen sequenced in a study of blood T cell repertoires in COVID-19. Assay used: immunoSEQ multiplex PCR; TCRdb lists only in-frame clones, some missing. The table records about 240,000 clones, about 88% of them present only once. The sequenced sample consisted of peripheral blood. The receptors were sampled from a woman between 50 and 59 years old with COVID-19, enrolled during active disease.

The chain is built from TRBV14 and TRBJ2-1; TRBD1 aligns across 8 bases. The CDR3 length is 17 residues. Germline CDR1 reads SGHDN; CDR2 reads FVKESK. V shed 4 bases, J shed 0 bases, and the junction held 8 bases outside the gene matches. This CDR3 reads CASSPGTGTGSYNEQFF. CDR3 bases: TGTGCCAGCAGCCCCGGGACAGGTACCGGCTCCTACAATGAGCAGTTCTTC.

This clone was recorded only once. The chain recombines TRBV5-4 with TRBJ2-3; 12 bases align to TRBD2. Germline V lookup: CDR1 SGHNT, CDR2 YYREEE (reference sequence). This CDR3 region has 15 residues. J gave up 7 bases and V 4 bases, and 7 bases lay outside the gene matches. CDR3 bases: TGTGCCAGCAGCCCCCTAGCGGGGGGGACCAATACGCAGTATTTT. Encoded protein: CASSPLAGGTNTQYF.

The CDR3 region is CAWSVRVVRPSPHNSPLHF. The DNA of the CDR3 is TGTGCCTGGAGTGTACGAGTCGTCAGGCCCTCCCCTCATAATTCACCCCTCCACTTT. The chain carries TRBV30 and TRBJ1-6; D call uncertain. The CDR3 length is 19 residues. CDR1 and CDR2 from the germline V gene are GTSNPN and SVGIG (reference sequence). V lost 0 bases, J lost 5 bases, and 23 bases lay in between.

The chain combines TRBV9 with TRBJ1-2; 7 positions match TRBD1. V lost 0 bases to trimming and J lost 3 bases; unmatched junction nucleotides: 14. The V gene's germline CDR1 is SGDLS and CDR2 YYNGEE. The CDR3 runs 18 residues. Written as DNA, the CDR3 is TGTGCCAGCAGCGTAGCCCCAGGAGGTTTAGGGGGCGACTATGGCTACACCTTC. Translating it yields CASSVAPGGLGGDYGYTF.

The chain is built from TRBV6-5 and TRBJ2-7; TRBD1 matches at 9 bases. This CDR3 has 13 residues. CDR1 is MNHEY and CDR2 is SVGAGI in the germline V gene. V lost 6 bases and J lost 5; bases outside the gene matches: 5. CDR3 DNA: TGTGCCAGCAGCGGGACAGGGTGGCACGAGCAGTACTTC. Protein product: CASSGTGWHEQYF.

The chain links TRBV6-5 to TRBJ2-1; 9 bases match TRBD2. CDR1 is MNHEY, CDR2 SVGAGI, per germline. The CDR3 contains 15 residues. Trimming took 7 bases from V and 4 from J; bases not matched to a gene: 8. The CDR3 protein is CASTLSSGVYNEQFF. The CDR3 bases are TGTGCCAGCACTTTATCTAGCGGGGTGTACAATGAGCAGTTCTTC.

The genes are TRBV30 and TRBJ2-7; TRBD2 matches at 7 bases. J gave up 6 bases and V 3 bases, and 5 bases lay outside the gene matches. CDR1 and CDR2 (germline): GTSNPN, SVGIG (reference sequence). The CDR3 loop spans 12 amino acids. The CDR3 protein is CAWSIAGSEQYF. CDR3 sequence (DNA): TGTGCCTGGAGCATAGCGGGTTCCGAGCAGTACTTC.